The 30 T cell receptor beta chains given below trace back to one sample, sequenced in a study of regulatory T cells in long-lasting Graves disease. The time point was: newly diagnosed GD, antithyroid drugs for less than 3 months. There was RNA extracted from PBMCs, and the TCR library was made from it. CDR3-region Arm-PCR and iRepertoire HTBI primers produced the TCR beta libraries. TCRdb reprocessed the multiplex PCR reads with MiXCR, giving one entry per CDR3 protein. Here the sample spans approximately 350,000 distinct CDR3 sequences, about 10% being singletons. These data were also reused for a study on T cells in Graves' hyperthyroidism and ophthalmopathy.

Specimen: peripheral blood mononuclear cells (PBMCs), collected at new diagnosis, from a patient treated with antithyroid drugs. These TCRs come from a young woman with Graves disease.

The sample holds many counts of this clonotype. This chain uses TRBV7-2 with TRBJ2-5, with D perhaps matching TRBD1 (6 bases). Looked up from germline, CDR1 is SGHTA and CDR2 is FQGNSA. The CDR3 sequence is 15 residues long. V dropped 0 bases and J dropped 1 base, with 9 bases sitting between them. CDR3 residues: CASSLARTVQETQYF. In DNA, the CDR3 is TGTGCCAGCAGCTTAGCCCGGACAGTCCAAGAGACCCAGTACTTC.

For this clonotype: A much larger clone is a single base away; this may be a read error. The chain has TRBV7-2 and TRBJ1-1; 8 bases line up with TRBD1. After removal of 3 bases from V and 6 bases from J, the junction contained 6 bases not matched to a gene. From germline, CDR1 is SGHTA and CDR2 FQGNSA. The CDR3 has 14 amino acids. CDR3 DNA: TGTACCAGCAGCTTCAGGACAGGGTGGGCTGAAGCTTTCTTT. This encodes CTSSFRTGWAEAFF.

Notes on this clonotype: This clone may be a read error of a much larger clone one base away. DNA of the CDR3: TGTGCCAGCAGCCAAAACGGGGGGAGCTCAGGGTACGAGCAGTACTTC. It specifies CASSQNGGSSGYEQYF. The chain combines TRBV7-8 with TRBJ2-7, with TRBD2 identical over 7 bases. The CDR3 loop spans 16 amino acids. V was pared by 5 bases and J by 4 bases, with 14 bases of the junction left unmatched. The V gene's germline CDR1 is SGHVS and CDR2 FQNEAQ.

This clonotype was detected only a few times. Here the CDR3 DNA reads TGCGCCAGCAGCCAAGAGTCTAACGGGGACCCCCCCAGCTATGAAAAACTGTTTTTT. Its protein is CASSQESNGDPPSYEKLFF. The chain uses TRBV4-1 and TRBJ1-4, with a possible D match to TRBD1 (5 bases). Trimming took off 0 bases at V and 6 bases at J, with 23 bases between the two ends. CDR1 and CDR2 (germline): MGHRA, YSYEKL. This CDR3 comprises 19 residues.

This clonotype was seen at least ten times. This rearrangement joins TRBV7-2 to TRBJ2-3; D gene ambiguous. Germline CDR1 SGHTA, CDR2 FQGNSA. Deletions cut 3 bases from V and 0 bases from J, with 10 bases between. The CDR3 is 15 amino acids. The CDR3, as DNA: TGTGCCAGCAGCTTTGGAGTATCTAGCACAGATACGCAGTATTTT. Protein product: CASSFGVSSTDTQYF.

There are a few counts of this clonotype. This chain uses TRBV19 with TRBJ1-5; 9 bases align to TRBD1. Germline trimming cut 9 bases from V and 2 bases from J; bases unmatched to any gene: 8. Looked up from germline, CDR1 is LNHDA and CDR2 is SQIVND (reference sequence). The CDR3 is 15 amino acids. The CDR3 protein is CASSGTGPRNQPQHF. The CDR3 nucleotides read TGTGCCAGCTCCGGGACAGGGCCTCGCAATCAGCCCCAGCATTTT.

At least ten counts were recorded for this clonotype. The V call is TRBV15, the J call TRBJ1-1; TRBD1 matches at 7 bases. The CDR3 has 15 amino acids. With V trimmed by 0 bases and J by 4 bases, 5 bases remained unmatched. Germline V lookup: CDR1 LNHNV, CDR2 YYDKDF (reference sequence). CDR3 protein: CATSRDQTGTTEAFF. In DNA, the CDR3 is TGTGCCACCAGCAGAGATCAGACAGGGACCACTGAAGCTTTCTTT. The entire variable domain, with the rest obtained from reference TRBV15 and TRBJ1-1, is as follows: DAMVIQNPRYQVTQFGKPVTLSCSQTLNHNVMYWYQQKSSQAPKLLFHYYDKDFNNEADTPDNFQSRRPNTSFCFLDIRSPGLGDTAMYLCATSRDQTGTTEAFFGQGTRLTVV.

At least ten counts were recorded for this clonotype. V is TRBV6-2 or TRBV6-3 and J is TRBJ1-1, with 10 bases matching TRBD1. The junction had 5 bases not matched to a gene; V was cut back by 6 bases and J by 4 bases. The V gene's germline CDR1 is MNHEY and CDR2 SVGEGT. The CDR3 is 14 amino acids. The CDR3 bases are TGTGCCAGCAGCAGACAGGGGGCGTCCACTGAAGCTTTCTTT. Its protein is CASSRQGASTEAFF.

This clonotype was counted many times. The chain combines TRBV15 with TRBJ2-7; the match to TRBD2 covers 11 bases. The CDR3 is 16 amino acids. Germline V CDR1 and CDR2: LNHNV, YYDKDF (reference sequence). V lost 3 bases and J lost 2; bases outside the gene matches: 6. CDR3 coding DNA: TGTGCCACCAGCAGTTCCGGGACTAGCGGCGCCTACGAGCAGTACTTC. It codes for CATSSSGTSGAYEQYF.

The table lists this clonotype with many counts. The chain has TRBV28 and TRBJ2-2; 9 bases match TRBD1. Germline V gene lookup returns CDR1 MDHEN and CDR2 SYDVKM. J lost 3 bases, V lost 1 base, and 3 bases had no gene match. The CDR3 consists of 16 residues. The CDR3 protein is CASSLFGTGYTGELFF. The CDR3 DNA reads TGTGCCAGCAGTTTATTTGGGACAGGGTACACCGGGGAGCTGTTTTTT.

This clonotype was detected many times. The chain couples TRBV12-5 to TRBJ1-1; no clear D. The CDR3 runs 12 residues. With 7 bases removed from V and 11 bases from J, the gap between germline ends came to 17 bases. CDR1 and CDR2 from the germline V gene are LGHNT and FRNRAP. The chain's CDR3 is CASAEGGSLAFF. In nucleotides, the CDR3 is TGTGCTAGTGCAGAAGGAGGGAGCCTGGCTTTCTTT.

Remarks on this clonotype: This may arise from a read error, as a much more abundant clone is one base away. CDR3 coding DNA: TGTGCCAGCAGTTTCGGCAGGGGGGACACTGAAGCTTTCTTT. It translates to CASSFGRGDTEAFF. The rearrangement uses TRBV12-3 or TRBV12-4 and TRBJ1-1; TRBD1 agrees at 7 bases. This CDR3 comprises 14 residues. The V and J ends lost 3 bases and 3 bases, in that order; junction bases with no gene match: 4.

This clonotype was seen at least ten times. This rearrangement joins TRBV28 to TRBJ2-3, with 14 bases lining up with TRBD2. The CDR3 contains 14 residues. Germline loops: CDR1 MDHEN, CDR2 SYDVKM. The ends lost 8 bases at V and 8 bases at J; junction bases unmatched: 6. The CDR3 nucleotides read TGTGCCAGCGGTGGACTAGCGGGGGGTGGTACGCAGTATTTT. As protein: CASGGLAGGGTQYF.

This clonotype was detected ten times or more. The chain has TRBV28 and TRBJ2-7; D may be TRBD1 (5 bases). Deletions cut 5 bases from V and 0 bases from J, with 14 bases between. The germline V gene has CDR1 MDHEN and CDR2 SYDVKM. The CDR3 sequence is 15 residues long. CDR3 protein: CASSPSGGASYEQYF. As DNA, the CDR3 is TGTGCCAGCAGTCCCTCCGGTGGGGCCTCCTACGAGCAGTACTTC.

This clonotype was seen just once. The chain combines TRBV6-1 with TRBJ2-4; no clear D gene. The CDR3 totals 13 residues. Germline-derived CDR1 and CDR2 are MNHNS and SASEGT. V was trimmed by 9 bases and J by 1 base, leaving 10 bases between them. CDR3 in DNA: TGTGCCAGATATCCTACCGCCAAAAACATTCAGTACTTC. It encodes CARYPTAKNIQYF.

V is TRBV2 and J is TRBJ2-2; no firm D call. This CDR3 contains 16 residues. Trimming removed 6 bases at V and 1 base at J, with 15 bases between. Germline V CDR1 and CDR2: SNHLY, FYNNEI. The CDR3 region is CASSAIPSLNTGELFF. Written as DNA, the CDR3 is TGTGCCAGCAGCGCCATCCCGTCATTGAACACCGGGGAGCTGTTTTTT. The whole variable domain, filled in from reference TRBV2 and TRBJ2-2, reads EPEVTQTPSHQVTQMGQEVILRCVPISNHLYFYWYRQILGQKVEFLVSFYNNEISEKSEIFDDQFSVERPDGSNFTLKIRSTKLEDSAMYFCASSAIPSLNTGELFFGEGSRLTVL.

This clonotype was detected many times. This rearrangement joins TRBV28 to TRBJ2-1; 8 positions match TRBD1. V shed 10 bases, J shed 10 bases, and the junction held 6 bases outside the gene matches. CDR3 size: 11 residues. Per the germline V gene, CDR1 is MDHEN and CDR2 is SYDVKM. As DNA, the CDR3 is TGTGCCATCCTGACAGGGGAGGAGCAGTTCTTC. Amino acids: CAILTGEEQFF.

This clonotype was detected many times. The gene calls are TRBV11-2 and TRBJ2-7, with D possibly being TRBD2 (5 bases). This CDR3 is 16 amino acids long. From germline, CDR1 is SGHAT and CDR2 FQNNGV. V dropped 7 bases and J dropped 3 bases, with 22 bases sitting between them. This chain's CDR3 is CASTSLWGVTFYEQYF. DNA of the CDR3: TGTGCCAGCACCTCCCTGTGGGGAGTCACCTTCTACGAGCAGTACTTC.

This clonotype was found a few times. The conserved phenylalanine or tryptophan is not found at the CDR3 terminus, so this likely reflects a read error. The chain has TRBV6-1 and TRBJ1-1; 7 nucleotides line up with TRBD1. V dropped 5 bases and J dropped 10; count of bases not matched to a gene: 10. This CDR3 has 13 residues. Germline CDR1 MNHNS, CDR2 SASEGT. DNA for the CDR3: TGTGCCAGCAGTAGGACAGGCAGAGTTTCAGCTTTCCTT. Translating it yields CASSRTGRVSAFL.

In its sample, this clonotype was seen many times. The chain joins TRBV29-1 to TRBJ1-1; weak D call: TRBD1 (5 bases). Trimming shortened V by 6 bases and J by 3 bases, and 11 bases separated the two germline ends. CDR1 is SQVTM and CDR2 is ANQGSEA in the germline V gene. This CDR3 spans 12 amino acids. CDR3 DNA sequence: TGCAGCGTCGGCCTGGGGGACACTGAAGCTTTCTTT. Its protein is CSVGLGDTEAFF.

This clonotype was detected a few times. J is TRBJ2-1 and V is TRBV28; 7 positions match TRBD2. The CDR3 spans 14 residues. Germline V gene lookup returns CDR1 MDHEN and CDR2 SYDVKM. J gave up 2 bases and V 8 bases, and 6 bases lay outside the gene matches. Here the CDR3 reads CASGWGRAYNEQFF. CDR3 DNA: TGTGCCAGCGGGTGGGGGAGGGCCTACAATGAGCAGTTCTTC.

This clonotype was recorded many times. The gene calls are TRBV10-1 and TRBJ2-3; no reliable D call. Germline assignment: CDR1 WNHNN and CDR2 SYGVQD (reference sequence). Trimming left V 0 bases short and J 2 bases short, with 18 bases between. The CDR3 covers 18 residues. CDR3 in amino acids: CASSESEWNEVNTDTQYF. DNA for the CDR3: TGCGCCAGCAGTGAGTCGGAGTGGAACGAAGTTAACACAGATACGCAGTATTTT.

This clonotype has a count of ten or more. V is TRBV7-2 and J is TRBJ2-3; 7 bases are shared with TRBD2. From germline, CDR1 is SGHTA and CDR2 FQGNSA. This CDR3 region has 16 residues. Trimming removed 1 base from V and 3 bases from J; junction bases left unmatched: 7. CDR3 loop: CASSLVAGPPTDTQYF. CDR3 DNA: TGTGCCAGCAGCTTAGTAGCGGGTCCCCCAACAGATACGCAGTATTTT.

This clonotype was picked up many times. The chain has TRBV2 and TRBJ2-1; D possibly corresponds to TRBD1 (5 bases). Germline CDR1 SNHLY, CDR2 FYNNEI. The CDR3 contains 17 residues. V gave up 4 bases and J gave up 1 base, with 17 bases separating them. The CDR3 bases are TGTGCCAGCAGTGTGAATACAGGACGTGGTTCCTACAATGAGCAGTTCTTC. Protein: CASSVNTGRGSYNEQFF.

This clonotype showed up many times. The chain recombines TRBV6-5 with TRBJ1-2, with TRBD1 identical over 7 bases. Germline V gene data show CDR1 as MNHEY and CDR2 as SVGAGI. This CDR3 comprises 15 residues. V dropped 4 bases and J dropped 8; count of bases not matched to a gene: 13. CDR3 residues: CASSFTGASSRGYTF. In DNA, the CDR3 is TGTGCCAGCAGTTTCACAGGGGCAAGTTCTCGCGGCTACACCTTC.

This clonotype was recorded many times. This CDR3 reads CASTWTSGSPSEKLFF. CDR3 DNA: TGTGCCAGCACCTGGACATCAGGGAGCCCTTCGGAAAAACTGTTTTTT. The rearrangement joins TRBV5-6 to TRBJ1-4, with D maybe TRBD1 (5 bases). CDR1 is SGHDT, CDR2 YYEEEE, per germline. The CDR3 spans 16 residues. V gave up 6 bases and J gave up 8 bases, with 23 bases separating them. The complete variable domain, with remaining parts taken from reference TRBV5-6 and TRBJ1-4, reads DAGVTQSPTHLIKTRGQQVTLRCSPKSGHDTVSWYQQALGQGPQFIFQYYEEEERQRGNFPDRFSGHQFPNYSSELNVNALLLGDSALYLCASTWTSGSPSEKLFFGSGTQLSVL.

This clonotype was detected ten times or more. In DNA, the CDR3 is TGTGCCACCAGACAGGGGCGAGGCACTGAAGCTTTCTTT. It specifies CATRQGRGTEAFF. The chain combines TRBV24-1 with TRBJ1-1, with 7 nucleotides matching TRBD1. Losses at the gene ends were 7 bases for V and 4 bases for J; bases not matched to a gene: 5. The CDR3 consists of 13 residues. CDR1 is KGHDR, CDR2 SFDVKD, per germline.

V is TRBV12-3 or TRBV12-4 and J is TRBJ2-1; TRBD2 matches at 8 bases. The J segment lost 4 bases and the V segment lost 7 bases, leaving 9 bases of the junction unmatched. The CDR3 spans 15 residues. Here the CDR3 DNA reads TGTGCCAGCACTCTCGGGGGGGGACCGTACAATGAGCAGTTCTTC. This translates into CASTLGGGPYNEQFF.

This clonotype was detected many times. The chain has TRBV28 and TRBJ1-5; 8 positions match TRBD1. Germline V gives CDR1 MDHEN, CDR2 SYDVKM. Trimming took 3 bases from V and 10 from J; bases not matched to a gene: 8. The CDR3 has 14 amino acids. The chain's CDR3 is CASSFGRGLKPQHF. CDR3 DNA sequence: TGTGCCAGCAGTTTCGGCAGGGGGCTTAAACCCCAGCATTTT.

The V call is TRBV6-2 or TRBV6-3, the J call TRBJ1-2; D might be TRBD1 (6 bases). Germline V lookup: CDR1 MNHEY, CDR2 SVGEGT. Trimming left V 6 bases short and J 4 bases short, with 15 bases between. The CDR3 spans 14 residues. The CDR3 loop reads CASSYGDTIYGYTF. The CDR3 region has the DNA TGTGCCAGCAGCTACGGGGACACCATCTATGGCTACACCTTC.